This T cell receptor beta chain was documented in a study of OX40 agonist ivuxolimab in advanced cancers. Study context: It was permissible to have had prior anti-PD-1, anti-PD-L1 or anti-CTLA-4 therapy, and about 40% had some. Regarding the study as a whole: Relative to CD4+ cells, CD8+ T cells on average had more expanded clones. Clonal expansion by week 6 occurred in CD4+ and CD8+ blood T cells (at 0.1 to 3.0 mg/kg). Certain nonresponders likewise exhibited a low normalized T-cell clonal expansion.

Of note for this clone: Its specificity is unknown.

Trimming pared 3 bases from V and 1 base from J, leaving 3 bases between. Germline V lookup: CDR1 MDHEN, CDR2 SYDVKM. This CDR3 region has 12 residues. Here immunoSEQ multiplex PCR was the method, and the copy in TCRdb shows in-frame clones only, minus some. Among fewer than 100,000 clones, about 86% were seen once, and the ten largest hold about 1.6%. V is TRBV28 and J is TRBJ1-1; D unclear. Source: CD4+ or CD8+ T cells sorted from blood, taken in a trial of the OX40 agonist ivuxolimab. The clonotype originates from an adult with an advanced solid tumor such as melanoma, head and neck, liver or kidney cancer. This CDR3 reads CASSFRNTEAFF. CDR3 in DNA: TGTGCCAGCAGTTTCCGGAACACTGAAGCTTTCTTT.